The present T cell receptor beta chain was sequenced within a study of CD8+CD57+ T cells in acquired aplastic anemia. CDR3 size: 15 residues. After removal of 4 bases from V and 1 base from J, the junction contained 4 bases not matched to a gene. The V gene's germline CDR1 is SGHVS and CDR2 FQNEAQ. Genomic DNA constituted the template upon which TCR beta VDJ and CDR3 profiling was performed. TCRdb re-derived calls from the reads in MiXCR, one entry per CDR3 protein. The sample holds some 240,000 distinct CDR3 sequences, 30% to 40% seen once. There are many counts of this clonotype. The source of this sequence is a human donor in good health, serving as a control. The rearrangement uses TRBV7-8 and TRBJ2-7; 10 bases align to TRBD2. Sequencing used sorted CD4+, CD8+, or CD8+CD57+ T cells (not recorded which) from PBMCs. This CDR3 is CASSYGLAASYEQYF. CDR3 bases: TGTGCCAGCAGCTACGGACTAGCGGCTTCCTACGAGCAGTACTTC.